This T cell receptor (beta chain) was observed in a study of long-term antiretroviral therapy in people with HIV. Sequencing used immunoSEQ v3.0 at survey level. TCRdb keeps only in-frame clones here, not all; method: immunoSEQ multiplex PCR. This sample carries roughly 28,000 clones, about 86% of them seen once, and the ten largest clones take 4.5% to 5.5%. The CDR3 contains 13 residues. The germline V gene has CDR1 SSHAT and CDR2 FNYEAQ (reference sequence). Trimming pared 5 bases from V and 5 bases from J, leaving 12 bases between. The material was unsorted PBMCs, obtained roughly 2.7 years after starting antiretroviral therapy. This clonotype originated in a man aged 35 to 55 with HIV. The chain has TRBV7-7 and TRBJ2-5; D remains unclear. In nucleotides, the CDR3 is TGTGCCAGCAGCCTCGATCATTCGGAGACCCAGTACTTC. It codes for CASSLDHSETQYF.